This T cell receptor beta chain was sequenced in a study of cytomegalovirus exposure and HLA in healthy donors. Findings and caveats of the study: TCR beta V- and J-gene trimming, according to a later analysis, was linked to a missense DCLRE1C variant. Researchers reported from a later analysis that most CMV-associated TCR beta chains appeared HLA-restricted.

Regarding this clone: Its antigen is unidentified.

V was shortened by 3 bases and J by 3 bases, with 11 bases between the two germline ends. This CDR3 is 14 amino acids long. The germline CDR1 and CDR2 sequences are LNHDA and SQIVND (reference sequence). PCR amplification relied on 60 Vbeta primers (plus 13 Jbeta primers). The assay was immunoSEQ multiplex PCR, and TCRdb's table has in-frame clones only and misses some. There are about 150,000 clones in the sample; around 84% occur only once, and roughly 2.4% lies in the top ten. The sequencing sample was made of PBMCs. J is TRBJ1-1 and V is TRBV19; D call uncertain. The receptor comes from a woman aged 18-29 years in good health and CMV-seronegative. CDR3: CASSIPRRDTEAFF. CDR3 in DNA: TGTGCCAGTAGTATCCCCCGGAGGGACACTGAAGCTTTCTTT.